This record concerns one T cell receptor beta chain sequence. Its antigen remains unidentified. Alongside a J-beta primer mix, a sample-barcoded 5' primer served in a second PCR lasting roughly 7 to 11 cycles. TCRdb reprocessed the 5' RACE reads via MiXCR and lists one record per CDR3 protein. The sample consists of roughly 800,000 distinct CDR3 sequences, approximately 55% of them appearing once. This specimen belongs to a study of blood T cells in healthy people across ages. Whole-study findings and limits: Nothing was known about donor CMV status, and this possibly confounded expanded clonotype changes.

What was sequenced was blood. This TCR was recovered from a man aged 80 or over in good health.

CDR3 region: CASNERGTGSYNEQFF. CDR3 in DNA: TGTGCCAGCAATGAACGGGGGACAGGGTCCTACAATGAGCAGTTCTTC. The rearrangement uses TRBV6-6 and TRBJ2-1, with 9 bases lining up with TRBD1. CDR1 and CDR2 from the germline V gene are MNHNY and SVGAGI (reference sequence). CDR3 length: 16 residues. V lost 7 bases, J lost 1 base, and 8 bases stayed unmatched.